What follows is one T cell receptor beta chain and its context. This entry is derived from a study of blood T cell repertoires in COVID-19. Study-wide context: Sites across the United States, Italy and Spain contributed samples from acute and convalescent COVID-19. The analysed material was cDNA or gDNA that came from T cells, B-cell-depleted T cells, or PBMCs.

The CDR3 sequence is 16 residues long. Trimming removed 3 bases at V and 7 bases at J, with 21 bases between. The germline gives CDR1 LGHDT, CDR2 YNNKEL (reference sequence). In the original processing: Estimation of nucleated cell counts relied on the amplification of reference gene primers. TCRdb's table, derived via immunoSEQ multiplex PCR, lists solely in-frame clones and lacks some. V and J calls and clone size are copied from that table; D and trimming were computed from the DNA. The data show over 250,000 clones, 70% to 90% seen once. This sequence joins TRBV3-1 (or the pseudogene TRBV3-2) and TRBJ1-1, with D possibly TRBD1 on 6 matching bases. Sequenced material: peripheral blood. This receptor was taken from a woman in her forties or fifties with acute or convalescent COVID-19. CDR3 loop: CASSHSGTRTPIEAFF. CDR3 DNA sequence: TGTGCCAGCAGCCACTCCGGGACACGAACTCCGATTGAAGCTTTCTTT.